This section outlines one T cell receptor (beta chain) sequence together with its context. Its recognized antigen is unknown. No base-level quality is on record; no much larger clone is a single base apart. The data originate from a study of cytomegalovirus exposure and HLA in healthy donors (dated by TCRdb to 2017 to 2019). About the study as a whole: According to an earlier analysis of 587 of the donors, some 180 million T cells yielded 95 million to 140 million unique TCR beta sequences and less than 300 Gb of sequence data. An early release covering 500 to 750 HLA-typed donors comprised 300 to 350 gigabases of sequencing data and some 79 million unique TCR sequences. Of the approximately 400 genotyped donors, about 80% fell in the genetic ancestry cluster associated with self-reported Caucasian donors. The study aimed to test whether cataloging public T cell receptors could reveal signatures of past pathogen exposure. The T cell repertoires of roughly 660 subjects were profiled by immunosequencing and related to cytomegalovirus serostatus. A separate validation cohort of roughly 120 different subjects was used in addition to the roughly 670-subject first cohort. To predict cytomegalovirus infection status, the study combined high-throughput TCR immunosequencing, statistical association of individual TCRs with disease status, and machine learning. A later analysis re-analyzed previously published TCR beta repertoires from 500 to 700 donors and added high-resolution HLA genotyping to study TCR occurrence patterns. In the later analysis, no new phenotypic data were used to find candidate immune exposures; instead, reliance was placed on TCR beta sequences and their occurrence across donors. To decide whether each TCR beta V gene segment behaved as functional or pseudogenic, an earlier analysis of several hundred of the donors relied on high-throughput TCR beta sequencing. Alongside the repertoire data, information on donor age, sex, ethnicity and CMV serostatus was compiled. In a later genetic analysis, genome-wide SNP genotypes for about 55% of the roughly 700 donors were used, and that subset was treated as a discovery cohort. All discovery cohort repertoires had been generated on a single sequencing platform. Both class I and class II loci were covered by HLA typing, at four-digit resolution. Typing coverage varied by locus: roughly 629-640 donors for A, B, C, DRB1 and DQB1; roughly 500 for DQA1; over 600 for DPA1; more than 450 for DPB1. Roughly 5 DR-DQ haplotypes were handled as single units for association and clustering, since linkage in the cohort was strong. Across under 500 genotyped donors of the cohort, an average of about 200,000 unique TCR beta nucleotide sequences per donor were sequenced, and 15% to 20% of those sequences were non-productive.

The research as a whole found: Some IMGT-functional V segments, including TRBV6-2 and TRBV6-3, could not be distinguished by the 87-base-pair reads and were therefore excluded. In the study, roughly 160 TCR beta chains were listed as associated with cytomegalovirus. Presence/absence analyses assumed roughly uniform sequencing depth across donors, an assumption that may not hold. In an earlier analysis of more than 500 of the donors, most TCR beta V segments appeared in productive rearrangements about 90% or about 30% of the time, broadly matching IMGT annotations. In a later analysis, several top co-occurrence clusters were reported to appear linked to parvovirus B19, influenza, CMV and Epstein-Barr virus. In a later analysis, around 15,000 TCR beta sequences were associated with specific HLA alleles at a false discovery rate of 0.05. HLA typing was unavailable for some donors at each locus, so association tests used only the typed subset. A cluster of highly shared sequence variants was judged likely to be a technical artifact of the sequencing pipeline. The authors suggested that the approach could potentially be generalized to other disease states and immunological phenotypes. Linkage disequilibrium might explain the correlated functional status among segregating V segments, but an unknown experimental factor could not be excluded. A few of the identified cytomegalovirus-associated TCR beta chains were confirmed in vitro to be specific for cytomegalovirus antigens. About 15 rarely observed V segments, including chromosome 9 orphons, were excluded from the earlier analysis of a few hundred of the donors because counts were too low. In a later analysis, the rate of TCR association differed among HLA loci, with DRB1 alleles having the most associated TCRs and HLA-C alleles having the fewest. The cohort was sequenced for TCR beta chains only, and without alpha or paired-chain data the features that could be detected were limited. A further reported finding was that TCR beta sequences accurately predicted the HLA-A and HLA-B alleles for most subjects in the first cohort. Most TCR sequences were observed very rarely across donors, whereas some public TCRs were present in many individuals. In a later analysis, most CMV-associated TCR beta chains were found to appear HLA-restricted, with HLA associations seemingly driven largely by CMV exposure. Assigning TCR associations to individual alleles was difficult when HLA alleles, especially DR and DQ, strongly co-occurred. The classifier was reported to diagnose cytomegalovirus status with high specificity and sensitivity in both the original cohort and the validation cohort. Compared with equally common non-associated chains, HLA-associated TCR beta chains in a later analysis were more clonally expanded and had lower generation probabilities. V-gene and J-gene trimming of TCR beta chains was associated with a missense DCLRE1C variant in a later genetic analysis, and the association was replicated in an independent cohort. A later genetic analysis reported fewer N-insertions in productive TCRs among donors in an Asian-associated ancestry cluster than the roughly 690-donor mean. CMV serostatus was the only immune exposure information available for the cohort.

In total, roughly 670 healthy bone marrow donors made up the cohort. At the time of sampling, all cohort members were nominally healthy, though unrecorded immune exposures were likely present. The donor tested CMV seronegative, placing the donor among the 350 or so seronegative members of the cohort. Each donor provided a peripheral blood sample, and peripheral blood mononuclear cells were used for TCR beta sequencing. Genomic DNA was extracted from the blood cell samples with the Qiagen DNeasy Blood Extraction Kit. Reading from cysteine to phenylalanine, the CDR3 counts 13 amino acids. Here the CDR3 DNA is all that survives: 39 bases in frame from base 1. The trim is 5 bases for V and 2 bases for J, with a gap of 9 bases between the germline ends. Via the germline V gene, CDR1 is SGHVS and CDR2 FQNEAQ. Library method: the immunoSEQ multiplex PCR assay. A mixture of 60 forward primers for TCR Vbeta segments and 13 reverse primers for TCR Jbeta segments was used in the multiplex PCR. The CDR3 region of rearranged TCR beta genes was amplified from genomic DNA with a multiplex PCR assay. Amplified TCR beta libraries were sequenced as 87-base-pair reads on the Illumina HiSeq System. The source study handled its data this way. In a later analysis, tens of millions of unique TCR beta chains were counted across the approximately 640 repertoires, and roughly 11 million of these chains were shared by at least two donors. Raw reads were error-corrected and collapsed into unique sequences by a nearest-neighbor algorithm in which closely related sequences were merged to remove PCR and sequencing errors. CDR3 sequences were aligned to IMGT reference sequences to assign V, D and J gene segments. For a sequence to be retained, at least a six-nucleotide match to both a V gene segment and a J gene segment was required. Rearrangements were classified as productive when the CDR3 lacked stop codons and remained in frame with V and J, and all other rearrangements were classified as non-productive. CDR3 was defined by IMGT convention, running from the second conserved V-encoded cysteine to the conserved J-encoded phenylalanine. Sequences without an unambiguous match to a single V gene segment were excluded from the earlier analysis of 450 to 650 of the donors. In an earlier analysis of several hundred of the donors, V segments were called functional above 56.7% productive rearrangements and were called segregating when the between-donor standard deviation exceeded 5%. A statistical classification framework was built to diagnose cytomegalovirus status from the catalog of TCR beta chain sequences. V and J gene assignment, in a later analysis, came from comparing TCR nucleotide sequences with IMGT/GENE-DB human TR gene sequences. In a later analysis, CDR3 sequences and most-parsimonious VDJ recombination scenarios were assigned using the TCRdist pipeline. A later analysis defined each TCR beta chain by its CDR3 amino acid sequence plus V-gene family, and excluded reads lacking a unique V-gene family. In a later analysis, a few hundred highly shared, low-generation-probability nucleotide sequences were removed to address suspected cross-contamination and a sequencing artifact. For each public chain, a later analysis derived a clonal expansion index from normalized ranks of inferred template counts within each repertoire. In a later analysis, generation probabilities were computed using a VDJ recombination model fitted to out-of-frame rearrangements, and the results were checked against IGoR. In a later analysis, TCR-TCR, TCR-HLA and TCR-CMV co-occurrence was scored with hypergeometric tests, and a repertoire-size bias correction was applied to TCR pairs. To estimate false discovery rates, a later analysis permuted the HLA or CMV assignments 20 times. In a later analysis, co-occurring TCRs were grouped using DBSCAN, and TCRdist sequence similarity was added for clustering within HLA-allele-positive subsets. For co-occurrence clustering, repertoires with fewer than 30,000 or more than 120,000 public chains were excluded, along with roughly 5 repertoires with anomalous nucleotide sharing. TCRdb limited this immuneACCESS table to in-frame rearrangements with V and J called. A share of clones is missing; checked studies link under half to unresolved V genes, and the rest is unexplained. V and J calls and clone size are those listed in that table; D and trimming were worked out from the DNA. For this sample the table gives about 120,000 clones, of which 65% to 90% were detected only once. The biggest ten clones account for 2% to 2.5% of the sample.

The sequence joins TRBV7-8 to TRBJ1-2; D gene: possibly TRBD1, on 6 matching bases. The source material was PBMCs. The clonotype was recovered from a woman aged 40 to 49 in good health and CMV-seronegative. CDR3 loop: CASSLGQNYGYTF. The nucleotide sequence is given as TGTGCCAGCAGCCTAGGACAGAACTATGGCTACACCTTC.